This T cell receptor (beta chain) comes out of a study of blood T cell repertoires in COVID-19. At the level of the study: Donors in the United States, Italy and Spain gave samples during acute or convalescent COVID-19. Sample material is recorded as cDNA or gDNA derived from T cells, B-cell-depleted T cells, or PBMCs.

Germline CDR1 reads MNHNS; CDR2 reads SASEGT. Trimming cost V 2 bases and J 5 bases, with 9 bases left between them. The CDR3 consists of 13 residues. Recruited during active infection, patients (from Seattle) were subsequently followed longitudinally. Per the original data handling: Cell counts per sample came from amplifying reference gene primers. TCRdb's copy holds only in-frame clones and misses some; the assay was immunoSEQ multiplex PCR. The D gene and trimming were derived from the DNA, and the V and J assignments and clone size from that table. This table has fewer than 140,000 clones, approximately 80% appearing once.

Sequences were obtained from peripheral blood. This chain connects TRBV6-1 to TRBJ2-5; maybe TRBD2 (5 bases). This receptor was obtained from a man older than 75 with COVID-19, enrolled during active disease. The chain's CDR3 is CASSEIREETQYF. Here the CDR3 DNA reads TGTGCCAGCAGTGAAATTAGGGAGGAGACCCAGTACTTC.